The clone carrying this TCR beta chain was found a few times. Alongside a J-beta primer mix, a sample-barcoded 5' primer served in a second PCR lasting roughly 6 to 12 cycles. One entry per CDR3 protein, called by TCRdb with MiXCR from the 5' RACE reads. This sample has about 720,000 distinct CDR3 sequences, with 22% found just once. The sample is drawn from a study of blood T cells in healthy people across ages. The sequence was obtained from a man aged 65-85 years in good health. The sequenced sample was blood.

CDR3 region: CASSEAFRDRVYEQYF. DNA for the CDR3: TGTGCCAGCAGTGAAGCGTTTCGGGACAGGGTCTACGAGCAGTACTTC. This chain uses TRBV6-1 with TRBJ2-1; 9 bases agree with TRBD1. The DNA end is a closer match to TRBJ2-7, so the J assignment may be wrong. Germline CDR1 and CDR2: MNHNS and SASEGT. This CDR3 is built from 16 residues.